Listed below are T cell receptor beta chains from one sample, sequenced in a study of technical replicates of blood from a few donors. Clones were sequenced by immunoSEQ multiplex PCR, and TCRdb holds only the in-frame ones, with some missing. This table holds tens of thousands of clones, approximately 90% found once. Sequenced: PBMCs. The source is a human donor in good health. Some clones in this sample may be carry-over from other donors' samples. The CDR3 runs from the conserved cysteine through the conserved F or W. The D gene is left open where the match is weak. Clone size is given for some rows only: seen once, a few or many times, or a class if the clone is expanded.

V,D,size,J,DNA,CDR3
TRBV12-1,.,.,TRBJ2-6,TGTGCCAGCAGCTTAAACCCACCGGGACAGGGGGCATTTTCCTCTGGGGCCAACGTCCTGACTTTC,CASSLNPPGQGAFSSGANVLTF
TRBV7-6,.,few,TRBJ2-1,TGTGCCAGCAGTCGAGACAGACTAGACGAGCAGTTCTTC,CASSRDRLDEQFF
TRBV6-5,.,.,TRBJ2-3,TGTGCCAGCAGAAAGGGGATGAAGGGGACGCAGTATTTT,CASRKGMKGTQYF
TRBV9,TRBD2,.,TRBJ2-5,TGTGCCAGCAGCGTAGGAGTAGCGGGGGGGCTAGAGACCCAGTACTTC,CASSVGVAGGLETQYF
TRBV12-5,TRBD2,few,TRBJ2-1,TGTGCTAGTGGTTTTTCCCTAGCGGGAGGGAAACAGTTCTTC,CASGFSLAGGKQFF
TRBV4-2,.,.,TRBJ1-6,TGTGCCAGCAGCCAAGAAGGGCAGGGATTCTATAATTCACCCCTCCACTTT,CASSQEGQGFYNSPLHF
TRBV7-6,.,once,TRBJ2-7,TGTGCCAGCAGCTTAACACTAGAGCCCTACGAGCAGTACTTC,CASSLTLEPYEQYF
TRBV5-6,TRBD1,.,TRBJ2-7,TGTGCCAGCAGCCTAAGACAGGGTGTCTACGAGCAGTACTTC,CASSLRQGVYEQYF
TRBV2,TRBD2,few,TRBJ2-3,TGTGCCAGCATTCTGACTAGCGCTGCTCCAGATACGCAGTATTTT,CASILTSAAPDTQYF
TRBV5-1,.,.,TRBJ2-7,TGCGCCAGCAGCTTTGGAGGGGGCTACTACGAGCAGTACTTC,CASSFGGGYYEQYF